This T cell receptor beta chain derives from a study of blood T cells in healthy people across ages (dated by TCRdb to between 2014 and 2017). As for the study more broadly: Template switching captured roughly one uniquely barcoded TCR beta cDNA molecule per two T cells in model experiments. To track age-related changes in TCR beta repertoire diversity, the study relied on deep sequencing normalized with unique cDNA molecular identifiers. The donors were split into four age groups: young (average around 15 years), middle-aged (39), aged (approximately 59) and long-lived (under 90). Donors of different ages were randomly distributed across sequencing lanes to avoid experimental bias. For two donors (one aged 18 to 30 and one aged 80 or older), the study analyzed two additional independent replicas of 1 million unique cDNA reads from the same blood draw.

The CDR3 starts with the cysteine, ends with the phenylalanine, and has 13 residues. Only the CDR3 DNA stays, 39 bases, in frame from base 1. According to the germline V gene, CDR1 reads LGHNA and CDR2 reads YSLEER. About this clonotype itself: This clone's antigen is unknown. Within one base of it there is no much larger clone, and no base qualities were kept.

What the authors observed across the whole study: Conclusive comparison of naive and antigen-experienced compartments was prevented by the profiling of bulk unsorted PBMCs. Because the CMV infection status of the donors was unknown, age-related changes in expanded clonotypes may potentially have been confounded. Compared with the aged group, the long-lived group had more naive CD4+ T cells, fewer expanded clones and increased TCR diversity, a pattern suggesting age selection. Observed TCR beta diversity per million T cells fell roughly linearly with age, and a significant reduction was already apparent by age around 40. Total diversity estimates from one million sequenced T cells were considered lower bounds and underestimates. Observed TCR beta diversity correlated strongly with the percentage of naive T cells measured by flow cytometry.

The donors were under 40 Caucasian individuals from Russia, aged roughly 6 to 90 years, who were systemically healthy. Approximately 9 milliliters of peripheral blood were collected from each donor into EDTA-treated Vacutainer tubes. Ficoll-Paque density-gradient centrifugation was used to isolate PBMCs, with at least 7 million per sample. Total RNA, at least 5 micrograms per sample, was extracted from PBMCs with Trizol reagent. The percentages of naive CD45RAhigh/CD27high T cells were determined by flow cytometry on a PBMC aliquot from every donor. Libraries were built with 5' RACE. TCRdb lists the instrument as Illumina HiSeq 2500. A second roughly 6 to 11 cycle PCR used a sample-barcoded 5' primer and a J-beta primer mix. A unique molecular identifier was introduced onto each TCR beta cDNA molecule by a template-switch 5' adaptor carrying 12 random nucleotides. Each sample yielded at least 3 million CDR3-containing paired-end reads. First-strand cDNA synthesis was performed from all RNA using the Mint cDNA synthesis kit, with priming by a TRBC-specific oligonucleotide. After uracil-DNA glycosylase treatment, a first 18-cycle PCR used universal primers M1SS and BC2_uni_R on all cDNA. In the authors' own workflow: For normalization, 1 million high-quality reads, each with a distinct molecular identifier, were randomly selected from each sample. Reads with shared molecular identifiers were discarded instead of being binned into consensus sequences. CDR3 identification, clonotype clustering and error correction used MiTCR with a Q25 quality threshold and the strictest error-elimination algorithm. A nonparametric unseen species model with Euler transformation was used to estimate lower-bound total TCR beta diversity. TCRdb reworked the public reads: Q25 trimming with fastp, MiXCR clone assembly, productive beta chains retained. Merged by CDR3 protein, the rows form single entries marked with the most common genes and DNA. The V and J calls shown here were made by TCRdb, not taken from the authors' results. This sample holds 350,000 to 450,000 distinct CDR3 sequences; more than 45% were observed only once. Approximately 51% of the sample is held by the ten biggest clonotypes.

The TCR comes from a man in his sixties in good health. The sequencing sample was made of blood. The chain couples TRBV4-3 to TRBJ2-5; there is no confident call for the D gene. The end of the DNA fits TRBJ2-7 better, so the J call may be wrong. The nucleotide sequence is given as TGCGCCAGCAGCCAAGAACCCAGCTACGAGCAGTACTTC. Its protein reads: CASSQEPSYEQYF.